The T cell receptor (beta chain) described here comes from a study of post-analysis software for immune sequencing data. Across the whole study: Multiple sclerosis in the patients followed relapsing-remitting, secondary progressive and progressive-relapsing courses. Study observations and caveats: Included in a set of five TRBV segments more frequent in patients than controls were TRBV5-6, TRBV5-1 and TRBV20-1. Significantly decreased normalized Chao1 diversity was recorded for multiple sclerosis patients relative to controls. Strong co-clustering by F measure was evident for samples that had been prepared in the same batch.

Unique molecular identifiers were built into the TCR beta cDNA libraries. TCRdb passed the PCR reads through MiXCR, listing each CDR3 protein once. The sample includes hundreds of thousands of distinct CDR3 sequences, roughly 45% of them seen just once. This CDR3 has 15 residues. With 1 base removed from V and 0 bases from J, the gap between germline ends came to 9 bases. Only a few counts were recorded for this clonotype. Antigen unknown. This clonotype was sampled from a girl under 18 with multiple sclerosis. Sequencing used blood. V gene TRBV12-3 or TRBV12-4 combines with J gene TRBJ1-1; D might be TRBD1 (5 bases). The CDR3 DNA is TGTGCCAGCAGTTTAGGAGGGGCTATGAACACTGAAGCTTTCTTT. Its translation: CASSLGGAMNTEAFF.